Below, 14 T cell receptor beta chains from the same sample are listed, as sequenced in a study of a mutant IDH1 vaccine in newly diagnosed glioma. Assay: immunoSEQ multiplex PCR; the TCRdb copy retains only in-frame clones and omits some. There are tens of thousands of clones in the sample; 65% occur only once, and about 5% lies in the top ten. Time point specified: week 47, end of study. Doses comprised 300 ug of mutant IDH1 20-mer peptide each, plus topical imiquimod. Antigen specificity for these receptors is unknown. The input for sequencing was peripheral blood mononuclear cells (PBMCs), taken from a glioma patient whose treatment included an IDH1 peptide vaccine. These receptors were collected from a man aged 35 to 55 with glioma. Some clones in this sample may be carry-over from other donors' samples.

This clone was picked up a small number of times. The gene calls are TRBV7-9 and TRBJ1-1; D not resolved. The CDR3 extends over 15 amino acids. Germline loops: CDR1 SEHNR, CDR2 FQNEAQ (reference sequence). Trimming took 2 bases from V and 0 from J, leaving 10 bases between them. CDR3 in amino acids: CASSLNSLMNTEAFF. The CDR3, as DNA: TGTGCCAGCAGCTTAAACAGCCTAATGAACACTGAAGCTTTCTTT.

The rearrangement uses TRBV19 and TRBJ1-4; perhaps TRBD1 as D (5 bases). Trimming took off 2 bases at V and 0 bases at J, with 16 bases between the two ends. The CDR3 totals 18 residues. Germline V CDR1 and CDR2: LNHDA, SQIVND (reference sequence). Here the CDR3 DNA reads TGTGCCAGTAGTATATGGGGCAGGCAAGATGCAACTAATGAAAAACTGTTTTTT. It encodes CASSIWGRQDATNEKLFF.

The chain joins TRBV21-1 to TRBJ1-1; TRBD1, as called in the table, went unchecked against the DNA. TRBV21-1 is tagged as a pseudogene. This CDR3 spans 17 amino acids. The CDR3 DNA reads as TGTGCCAGCAGCAAGGAGGGGCTGACAGGGAAACACACTGAAGCTTTCTTT. Translation gives CASSKEGLTGKHTEAFF.

The V call is TRBV7-2, the J call TRBJ2-1; tentatively, D is TRBD1 or TRBD2 (6 bases each). Trimming left V 1 base short and J 8 bases short, with 15 bases between. The CDR3 contains 15 residues. CDR1 is SGHTA and CDR2 is FQGNSA in the germline V gene. The CDR3 loop is CASSLGQGRLHEQFF. The CDR3 nucleotides read TGTGCCAGCAGCTTAGGCCAGGGGAGGCTCCATGAGCAGTTCTTC.

The J gene is TRBJ1-4, the V gene TRBV2; D uncertain. There are 12 residues in the CDR3. V was pared by 5 bases and J by 8 bases, with 9 bases between. CDR1 and CDR2 (germline): SNHLY, FYNNEI. The CDR3 region is CASSPVGEKLFF. The DNA for the CDR3 is TGTGCCAGCAGTCCCGTTGGGGAAAAACTGTTTTTT.

This clone was counted a few times. The V call is TRBV4-1, the J call TRBJ1-6; maybe TRBD1 (5 bases). This CDR3 comprises 15 residues. V dropped 1 base and J dropped 5 bases, with 9 bases sitting between them. Per the germline V gene, CDR1 is MGHRA and CDR2 is YSYEKL. CDR3 DNA: TGCGCCAGCAGCCAAGTTGGGGGGGATAATTCACCCCTCCACTTT. It translates to CASSQVGGDNSPLHF.

The chain uses TRBV4-1 and TRBJ2-7; D perhaps matches TRBD1 (6 bases). Trimming removed 3 bases from V and 3 bases from J, with 12 bases in between. The CDR3 spans 14 residues. Germline V lookup: CDR1 MGHRA, CDR2 YSYEKL. In nucleotides, the CDR3 is TGCGCCAGCAGCCAGCCGGGACAAAGCTACGAGCAGTACTTC. Translated, it gives CASSQPGQSYEQYF.

The rearrangement uses TRBV19 and TRBJ2-5; D may be TRBD1 (7 bases). V shed 7 bases and J shed 4 bases, with 13 bases lying between them. The CDR3 contains 13 residues. Germline V gene sequence: CDR1 LNHDA, CDR2 SQIVND (reference sequence). The chain's CDR3 is CASKAGGRETQYF. DNA for the CDR3: TGTGCCAGTAAAGCAGGGGGGCGAGAGACCCAGTACTTC.

The chain has TRBV6-5 and TRBJ2-1, with 10 bases matching TRBD1. The CDR3 extends over 15 amino acids. Germline CDR1 reads MNHEY; CDR2 reads SVGAGI. After removal of 3 bases from V and 5 bases from J, the junction contained 4 bases not matched to a gene. CDR3 amino acids: CASSYLGTGDNEQFF. Here the CDR3 DNA reads TGTGCCAGCAGTTATCTCGGGACAGGGGACAATGAGCAGTTCTTC.

The rearrangement links TRBV25-1 to TRBJ1-2; possibly TRBD1 for D (5 bases). Germline CDR1 MGHDK, CDR2 SYGVNS. The CDR3 runs 16 residues. Between the trimmed V and J ends, which lost 7 bases and 3 bases, there was a span of 21 bases. The CDR3 sequence is CASNPSGAKEHYGYTF. Written as DNA, the CDR3 is TGTGCCAGCAACCCCTCCGGGGCCAAGGAACACTATGGCTACACCTTC.

The V call is TRBV15, the J call TRBJ2-2; D call uncertain. Germline V gives CDR1 LNHNV, CDR2 YYDKDF (reference sequence). V lost 1 base to trimming and J lost 4 bases, with 4 bases between them. There are 13 residues in the CDR3. The CDR3 region is CATSRVGTGELFF. The CDR3 nucleotides are TGTGCCACCAGCAGAGTTGGCACCGGGGAGCTGTTTTTT.

The V gene is TRBV7-9, the J gene TRBJ2-2; TRBD1 aligns across 9 bases. After removal of 5 bases from V and 0 bases from J, the junction contained 4 bases not matched to a gene. The germline V gene has CDR1 SEHNR and CDR2 FQNEAQ (reference sequence). CDR3 length: 16 amino acids. The CDR3 bases are TGTGCCAGCAGCGCTCGACAGGGGGCGAACACCGGGGAGCTGTTTTTT. Its translation: CASSARQGANTGELFF.

The chain is built from TRBV5-1 and TRBJ1-1; no clear D gene. The V and J ends lost 4 bases and 1 base respectively, with 11 bases between them. Germline V lookup: CDR1 SGHRS, CDR2 YFSETQ. The CDR3 spans 14 residues. The chain's CDR3 is CASSREGSNTEAFF. CDR3 in DNA: TGCGCCAGCAGCCGAGAGGGATCGAACACTGAAGCTTTCTTT.

This clone was seen only a few times. The V and J genes are TRBV7-7 and TRBJ1-2; D not resolved. The length of the CDR3 is 14 residues. Germline-derived CDR1 and CDR2 are SSHAT and FNYEAQ (reference sequence). Between the trimmed V and J ends, which lost 5 bases and 4 bases, there was a span of 14 bases. CDR3 nucleotides: TGTGCCAGCAGCCCACTCTCGGCGTCCTATGGCTACACCTTC. This translates into CASSPLSASYGYTF.